The rows below give T cell receptor beta chains drawn from one sample of a study of CD8+ T cells in alopecia areata. The method was immunoSEQ multiplex PCR; TCRdb's version includes in-frame clones alone and lacks a portion of them. This repertoire shows about 110,000 clones, 56% found once; its top ten account for about 3.4%. Here the sequenced sample was CD4+ T cells sorted from blood, taken at week 24, from a patient treated with tofacitinib. All receptors come from a human donor with alopecia areata. The CDR3 runs from the conserved cysteine through the conserved F or W. A D gene is named only where the DNA matches it firmly. Clone size is stated in some rows and not others, as once, few, many or a class when expanded.

>TRBV2|few|TRBJ2-3|TRBD2
TGTGCCAGCAGTGTGGTAGCGGGCTCTAGCACAGATACGCAGTATTTT
CASSVVAGSSTDTQYF
>TRBV4-2|once|TRBJ2-7|NA
TGTGCCAGCAGCCCAACGCACGGAACCTACGAGCAGTACTTC
CASSPTHGTYEQYF
>TRBV19|NA|TRBJ1-5|NA
TGTGCCAGTAGCGGGAGGTCGGGCAATCAGCCCCAGCATTTT
CASSGRSGNQPQHF
>TRBV7-9|few|TRBJ2-7|NA
TGTGCCAGCAGCTTAAATGACCTCCGGGGTGCCGAGCAGTACTTC
CASSLNDLRGAEQYF
>TRBV6-6|NA|TRBJ1-6|NA
TGTGCCAGCAGGGCGGGGGGGCGGAATTCACCCCTCCACTTT
CASRAGGRNSPLHF
>TRBV11-2|NA|TRBJ2-7|NA
TGTGCCAGCAGCTCACGGGACTTCTCCTACGAGCAGTACTTC
CASSSRDFSYEQYF
>TRBV30|NA|TRBJ2-7|NA
TGTGCCTGGAGTGTACAGGTGACCTACGAGCAGCACTTC
CAWSVQVTYEQHF
>TRBV7-2|NA|TRBJ1-2|NA
TGTGCCAGCGCTATAGCCGTGCAGGCTTATTATGGCTACACCTTC
CASAIAVQAYYGYTF
>TRBV27|few|TRBJ1-1|TRBD1
TGTGCCAGCAGTGTTGACAGGGGTGAGAACACTGAAGCTTTCTTT
CASSVDRGENTEAFF
>TRBV29-1|few|TRBJ2-7|NA
TGCAGCGTTGAATTCTCCGGGACACCCTACGAGCAGTACTTC
CSVEFSGTPYEQYF
>TRBV4-1|few|TRBJ2-2|NA
TGCGCCAGCAGCCAAGTTGATATGGGCCTGAACACCGGGGAGCTGTTTTTT
CASSQVDMGLNTGELFF
>TRBV5-1|once|TRBJ2-5|NA
TGCGCCAGCAAGAGGACAGAAGAGACCCAGTACTTC
CASKRTEETQYF
>TRBV27|NA|TRBJ2-7|NA
TGTGCCAGCAGTTCCCGACAGGCTTACTACGAGCAGTACTTC
CASSSRQAYYEQYF
>TRBV29-1|NA|TRBJ2-5|NA
TGCAGCGTGGCCCCCCGGGTGGGAGAGACCCAGTACTTC
CSVAPRVGETQYF
>TRBV27|NA|TRBJ2-1|NA
TGTGCCAGCAGTGCCGGGACTTTCGCCTCCTACAATGAGCAGTTCTTC
CASSAGTFASYNEQFF
>TRBV5-1|few|TRBJ1-2|NA
TGCGCCAGCAGTCGGGAGGTCCTCGATGGCTACACCTTC
CASSREVLDGYTF
>TRBV7-3|NA|TRBJ2-3|NA
TGTGCCAGCAGCTTAACAGGACCTCCTAGCACAGATACGCAGTATTTT
CASSLTGPPSTDTQYF
>TRBV7-2|NA|TRBJ2-4|NA
TGTGCCAGCAGCTTCGTGGGGGGCGAAAACATTCAGTACTTC
CASSFVGGENIQYF
>TRBV4-3|NA|TRBJ2-3|TRBD2
TGCGCCAGCAGACAAGAACCGGGACTAGCCCCGGATACGCAGTATTTT
CASRQEPGLAPDTQYF
>TRBV23-1|NA|TRBJ2-6|NA
TGCGCCAGCCGGCGCTCTGGGGCCAACGTCCTGACTTTC
CASRRSGANVLTF
>TRBV7-2|NA|TRBJ1-1|TRBD1
TGTGCCAGCAGTCAGGGGGCGTCTGGCACTGAAGCTTTCTTT
CASSQGASGTEAFF
>TRBV6-6|NA|TRBJ2-3|NA
TGTGCCAGCAGTTACTCGCGGGTCCTAGACACAGATACGCAGTATTTT
CASSYSRVLDTDTQYF
>TRBV2|NA|TRBJ2-4|TRBD1
TGTGCCAGCAAGGGACAGGGGGCGTCAGAGAACATTCAGTACTTC
CASKGQGASENIQYF
>TRBV7-2|NA|TRBJ2-1|TRBD2
TGTGCCAGCAGCTTACAGGCTAGCGGCTACAATGAGCAGTTCTTC
CASSLQASGYNEQFF
>TRBV7-2|NA|TRBJ1-1|TRBD1
TGTGCCAGCAGCTCCAGACAGGGCGGAGCTTTCTTT
CASSSRQGGAFF
>TRBV29-1|few|TRBJ2-3|NA
TGCAGCGTTGCCGGGGGCACAGATACGCAGTATTTT
CSVAGGTDTQYF
>TRBV30|once|TRBJ2-2|TRBD1
TGTGCCTCCACAGGGGTAGTTAACACCGGGGAGCTGTTTTTT
CASTGVVNTGELFF
>TRBV6-5|NA|TRBJ1-5|NA
TGTGCCAGCAGTTACTTGAGCAATCAGCCCCAGCATTTT
CASSYLSNQPQHF
>TRBV19|NA|TRBJ1-1|NA
TGTGCCAGCCGTGGGGCATACTCTGAAGCTTTCTTT
CASRGAYSEAFF
>TRBV5-4|NA|TRBJ1-1|NA
TGTGCCAGCAGCTCTATGGTCCTCGGTGGGGCTTTCTTT
CASSSMVLGGAFF
>TRBV7-2|few|TRBJ2-7|NA
TGTGCCAGCAGCTTCTCCCGGGGGCCCTACGAGCAGTACTTC
CASSFSRGPYEQYF
>TRBV29-1|NA|TRBJ2-4|NA
TGCAGCGTTGAAGAAGTGGGTAACATTCAGTACTTC
CSVEEVGNIQYF
>TRBV18|NA|TRBJ1-5|NA
TGTGCCAGCTCACCTGCAGTTTCACGGAACAATCAGCCCCAGCATTTT
CASSPAVSRNNQPQHF
>TRBV6-6|few|TRBJ1-5|NA
TGTGCCAGCAGTTACTCGAGACAGCCCCAGCATTTT
CASSYSRQPQHF
>TRBV30|NA|TRBJ1-4|NA
TGTGCCCGGAGAGCAGGACCAAATGAAAAACTGTTTTTT
CARRAGPNEKLFF
>TRBV11-2|NA|TRBJ1-2|NA
TGTGCCAGCAGCAATCAGGGGCCGCATGGCTACACCTTC
CASSNQGPHGYTF
>TRBV5-6|NA|TRBJ2-1|TRBD1
TGTGCCAGCAGCCCGGTAGGGGGCGCGGGCAATGAGCAGTTCTTC
CASSPVGGAGNEQFF
>TRBV6-7|NA|TRBJ2-7|TRBD1
TGTGCCAGCAGTTACAAAGGACAGGGGATACCCTACGAGCAGTACTTC
CASSYKGQGIPYEQYF
>TRBV5-4|once|TRBJ2-3|NA
TGTGCCAGCAGCTTGAAGACGACAGATACGCAGTATTTT
CASSLKTTDTQYF
>TRBV7-2|NA|TRBJ2-2|NA
TGTGCCAGCAGCAGAGGAGTCGGGGAGCTGTTTTTT
CASSRGVGELFF
>TRBV7-2|NA|TRBJ1-6|NA
TGTGCCAGCAGCTTAGGGGCCTATAATTCACCCCTCCACTTT
CASSLGAYNSPLHF
>TRBV28|NA|TRBJ2-5|NA
TGTGCCAGCAGTTTATTTGGAGAGACCCAGTACTTC
CASSLFGETQYF
>TRBV30|NA|TRBJ2-5|NA
TGTGCCTGGAGGAATACAGGGAGGGAGACCCAGTACTTC
CAWRNTGRETQYF
>TRBV29-1|NA|TRBJ2-1|NA
TGCAGCGTTATAAAGGGGGCTGTTAACGGGGGTGAGCAGTTCTTC
CSVIKGAVNGGEQFF
>TRBV6-5|NA|TRBJ1-2|NA
TGTGCCAGCAGCCCGGACAGTAACTATGGCTACACCTTC
CASSPDSNYGYTF
>TRBV11-3|NA|TRBJ2-5|TRBD2
TGTGCCAGCAGCTTAATGCGGGGGGGCCACGAGACCCAGTACTTC
CASSLMRGGHETQYF